Below are 9 T cell receptor beta chains sequenced from a single sample in a study of identical twins (dated by TCRdb to 2016 to 2017). Library preparation employed 5' RACE. Sequenced using an Illumina HiSeq 2000. TCRdb redid the processing of the public reads, applying fastp at Q25 and MiXCR, and retained in-frame beta chains. Every CDR3 protein is listed once, alongside the most common genes and DNA of its rows. A total of fewer than 500,000 distinct CDR3 sequences appear in this sample, approximately 25% of them only once. The top ten hold 2.9% of the sample. The same data also went into a second study, on T cells expressing NK-cell markers.

The sample taken for sequencing was CD4+ T cells sorted from blood. These TCRs come from a woman younger than 30 in good health.

This clonotype showed up just a few times. This rearrangement joins TRBV20-1 to TRBJ2-1, with TRBD2 matching 10 bases. The CDR3 is 15 residues long. V shed 5 bases, J shed 0 bases, and the junction held 4 bases outside the gene matches. The germline V gene has CDR1 DFQATT and CDR2 SNEGSKA (reference sequence). CDR3 region: CSAHSGGSSYNEQFF. DNA of the CDR3: TGCAGTGCTCATAGCGGGGGGAGCTCCTACAATGAGCAGTTCTTC.

The CDR3 region has the DNA TGTGCCAGCAGCTTAAACAGGGGTATCTACGAGCAGTACTTC. Residues: CASSLNRGIYEQYF. This chain links TRBV5-5 with TRBJ2-7; 7 nucleotides line up with TRBD1. V lost 2 bases, J lost 3 bases, and 5 bases stayed unmatched. CDR3 length: 14 amino acids. Per the germline V gene, CDR1 is SGHKS and CDR2 is YYEKEE (reference sequence).

As to this clonotype: A read error may account for a junction end that differs from germline. The chain combines TRBV28 with TRBJ1-1; D remains ambiguous. Looked up from germline, CDR1 is MDHEN and CDR2 is SYDVKM. The CDR3 totals 12 residues. The CDR3 DNA reads as TGTTCCAGCAGCTTCTCCCGAAGTGGAGCTTTCTTT. Translated, it gives CSSSFSRSGAFF.

The J gene is TRBJ2-3, the V gene TRBV9; 9 bases align to TRBD2. This CDR3 has 15 residues. The V segment lost 2 bases and the J segment 2 bases; nucleotides outside the gene matches: 3. Germline CDR1 is SGDLS and CDR2 is YYNGEE. CDR3 loop: CASSVSGGLTDTQYF. The CDR3 region has the DNA TGTGCCAGCAGCGTTAGCGGGGGCCTCACAGATACGCAGTATTTT. Full variable domain (rest looked up from reference TRBV9 and TRBJ2-3): DSGVTQTPKHLITATGQRVTLRCSPRSGDLSVYWYQQSLDQGLQFLIQYYNGEERAKGNILERFSAQQFPDLHSELNLSSLELGDSALYFCASSVSGGLTDTQYFGPGTRLTVL.

Only a few counts were recorded for this clonotype. The rearrangement links TRBV27 to TRBJ2-1, with a weak D call TRBD1 (6 bases). The germline gives CDR1 MNHEY, CDR2 SMNVEV (reference sequence). V was shortened by 6 bases and J by 0 bases, with 12 bases between the two germline ends. The CDR3 contains 15 residues. As DNA, the CDR3 is TGTGCCAGCAGGCTCAGGGGCGACTCCTACAATGAGCAGTTCTTC. Its protein product is CASRLRGDSYNEQFF.

The chain links TRBV20-1 to TRBJ2-5; 15 bases are a match to TRBD2. Trimming at V came to 2 bases and at J to 3 bases, leaving 4 bases not matched to a gene. The germline V gene has CDR1 DFQATT and CDR2 SNEGSKA (reference sequence). The CDR3 is 16 amino acids. CDR3 nucleotide sequence: TGCAGTGCTAGACCTTGGACTAGCGGGAGGGAAGAGACCCAGTACTTC. Protein product: CSARPWTSGREETQYF.

The chain joins TRBV10-3 to TRBJ1-2; a possible D gene is TRBD1 (5 bases). V lost 4 bases and J lost 2, with 8 bases in between. CDR3 length: 13 residues. Germline V gene sequence: CDR1 ENHRY, CDR2 SYGVKD. The CDR3 region has the DNA TGTGCCATCAGTGTGACAGTCAACTATGGCTACACCTTC. Protein sequence: CAISVTVNYGYTF.

This clonotype turned up a few times. The chain uses TRBV7-9 and TRBJ2-4; D is uncertain. The CDR3 loop spans 14 amino acids. Germline-derived CDR1 and CDR2 are SEHNR and FQNEAQ (reference sequence). The ends were cut back, 5 bases at V and 7 bases at J, with 15 bases in the middle. The chain's CDR3 is CASSIGSLGNIQYF. The CDR3 DNA reads as TGTGCCAGCAGCATTGGGTCCCTCGGGAACATTCAGTACTTC.

The chain couples TRBV7-2 to TRBJ2-1; TRBD1 or TRBD2 may be the D gene (5 bases each). The CDR3 runs to 15 residues. Trimming pared 5 bases from V and 0 bases from J, leaving 11 bases between. Germline CDR1 reads SGHTA; CDR2 reads FQGNSA. The chain's CDR3 is CASSLGTVSYNEQFF. The CDR3 bases are TGTGCCAGCAGCCTGGGGACGGTCTCCTACAATGAGCAGTTCTTC.